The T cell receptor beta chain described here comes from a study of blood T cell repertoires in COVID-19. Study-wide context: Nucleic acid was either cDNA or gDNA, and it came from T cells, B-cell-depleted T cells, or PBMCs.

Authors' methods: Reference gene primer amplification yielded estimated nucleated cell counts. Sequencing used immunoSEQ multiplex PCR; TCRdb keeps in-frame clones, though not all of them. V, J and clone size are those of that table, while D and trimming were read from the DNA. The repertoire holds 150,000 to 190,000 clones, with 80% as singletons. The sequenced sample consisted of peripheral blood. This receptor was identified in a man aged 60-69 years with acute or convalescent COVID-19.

The CDR3 sequence: CASSLDRGSYNEQFF. CDR3 DNA sequence: TGTGCCAGCAGCTTGGACAGGGGGTCGTACAATGAGCAGTTCTTC. The V gene is TRBV7-3, the J gene TRBJ2-1; 10 nucleotides line up with TRBD1. The length of the CDR3 is 15 residues. Germline lookup yields CDR1 SGHTA and CDR2 FQGTGA. Unmatched junction bases numbered 3, after V lost 3 bases and J lost 4 bases.